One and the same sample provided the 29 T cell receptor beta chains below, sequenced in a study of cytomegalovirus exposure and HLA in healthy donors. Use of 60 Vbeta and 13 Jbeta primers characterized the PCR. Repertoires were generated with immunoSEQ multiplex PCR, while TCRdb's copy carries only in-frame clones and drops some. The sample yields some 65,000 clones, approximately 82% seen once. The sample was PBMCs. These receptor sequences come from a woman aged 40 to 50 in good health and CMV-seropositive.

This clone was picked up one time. Here the CDR3 DNA reads TGCGCCAGCAGCCTGACTATGGGGGGCACTGAAGCTTTCTTT. Translating gives CASSLTMGGTEAFF. The chain combines TRBV4-3 with TRBJ1-1; D perhaps matches TRBD1 (5 bases). The V gene lost 4 bases and the J gene lost 4 bases, with 13 bases spanning the gap. Per germline, CDR1 LGHNA and CDR2 YSLEER. CDR3 length equals 14 residues.

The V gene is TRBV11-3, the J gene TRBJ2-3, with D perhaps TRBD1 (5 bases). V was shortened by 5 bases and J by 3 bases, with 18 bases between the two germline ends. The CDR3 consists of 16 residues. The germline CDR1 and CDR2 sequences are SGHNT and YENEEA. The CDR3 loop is CASSPRGAGKTDTQYF. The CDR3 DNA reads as TGTGCCAGCAGCCCCCGTGGGGCAGGGAAAACAGATACGCAGTATTTT. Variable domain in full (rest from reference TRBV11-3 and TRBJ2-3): EAGVVQSPRYKIIEKKQPVAFWCNPISGHNTLYWYLQNLGQGPELLIRYENEEAVDDSQLPKDRFSAERLKGVDSTLKIQPAELGDSAVYLCASSPRGAGKTDTQYFGPGTRLTVL.

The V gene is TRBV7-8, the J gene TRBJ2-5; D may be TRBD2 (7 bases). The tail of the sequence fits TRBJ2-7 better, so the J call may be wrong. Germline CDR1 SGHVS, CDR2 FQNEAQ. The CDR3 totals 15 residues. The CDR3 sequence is CASSHARVGGDEQYF. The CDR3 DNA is TGTGCCAGCAGCCACGCACGGGTAGGGGGGGACGAGCAGTACTTC.

Written as DNA, the CDR3 is TGTGCCAGCAGCTCCACGTCAGGGGGCGGAGAGCAGTACTTC. This gives the protein CASSSTSGGGEQYF. This rearrangement joins TRBV11-3 to TRBJ2-7; TRBD1 matches 8 bases. Germline loops: CDR1 SGHNT, CDR2 YENEEA. V dropped 4 bases and J dropped 7; count of bases not matched to a gene: 9. The CDR3 has 14 residues.

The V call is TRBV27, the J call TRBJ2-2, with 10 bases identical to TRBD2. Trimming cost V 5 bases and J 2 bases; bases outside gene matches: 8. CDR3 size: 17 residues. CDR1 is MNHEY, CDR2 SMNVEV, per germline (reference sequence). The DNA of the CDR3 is TGTGCCAGCAGTCCCCACAGCGGGGGGGATAACACCGGGGAGCTGTTTTTT. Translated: CASSPHSGGDNTGELFF.

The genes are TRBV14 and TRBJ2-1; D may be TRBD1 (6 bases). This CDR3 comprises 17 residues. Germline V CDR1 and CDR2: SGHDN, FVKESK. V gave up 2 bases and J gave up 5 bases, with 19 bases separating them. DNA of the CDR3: TGTGCCAGCAGCCAAAAGTTTATCGACAGGTCCGACAATGAGCAGTTCTTC. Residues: CASSQKFIDRSDNEQFF.

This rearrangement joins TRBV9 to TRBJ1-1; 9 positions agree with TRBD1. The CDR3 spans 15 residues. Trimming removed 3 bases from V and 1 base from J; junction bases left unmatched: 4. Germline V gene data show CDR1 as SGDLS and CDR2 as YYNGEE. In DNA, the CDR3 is TGTGCCAGCAGCGCAGGGGGACAGGGGAACACTGAAGCTTTCTTT. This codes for CASSAGGQGNTEAFF.

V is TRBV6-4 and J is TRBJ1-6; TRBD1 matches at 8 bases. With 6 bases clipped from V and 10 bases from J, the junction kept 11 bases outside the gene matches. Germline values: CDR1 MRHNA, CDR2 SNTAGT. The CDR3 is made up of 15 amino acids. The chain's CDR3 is CASRDTDRGGSPLHF. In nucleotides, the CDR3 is TGTGCCAGCAGAGATACAGACAGGGGTGGATCACCCCTCCACTTT.

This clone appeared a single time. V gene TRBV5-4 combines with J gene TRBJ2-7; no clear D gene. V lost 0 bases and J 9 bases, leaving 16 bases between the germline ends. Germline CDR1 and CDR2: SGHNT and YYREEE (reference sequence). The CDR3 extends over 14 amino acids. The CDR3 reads CASSLEQNLRVQYF. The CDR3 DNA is TGTGCCAGCAGCTTGGAACAGAACCTACGCGTGCAGTACTTC. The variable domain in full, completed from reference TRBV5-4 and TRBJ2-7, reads ETGVTQSPTHLIKTRGQQVTLRCSSQSGHNTVSWYQQALGQGPQFIFQYYREEENGRGNFPPRFSGLQFPNYSSELNVNALELDDSALYLCASSLEQNLRVQYFGPGTRLTVT.

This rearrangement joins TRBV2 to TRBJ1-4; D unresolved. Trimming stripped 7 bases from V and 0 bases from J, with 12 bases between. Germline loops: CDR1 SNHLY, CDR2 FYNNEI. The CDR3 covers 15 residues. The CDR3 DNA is TGTGCCAGCAAGCCGATCCTTGCAACTAATGAAAAACTGTTTTTT. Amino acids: CASKPILATNEKLFF. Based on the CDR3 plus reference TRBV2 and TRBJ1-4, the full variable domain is EPEVTQTPSHQVTQMGQEVILRCVPISNHLYFYWYRQILGQKVEFLVSFYNNEISEKSEIFDDQFSVERPDGSNFTLKIRSTKLEDSAMYFCASKPILATNEKLFFGSGTQLSVL.

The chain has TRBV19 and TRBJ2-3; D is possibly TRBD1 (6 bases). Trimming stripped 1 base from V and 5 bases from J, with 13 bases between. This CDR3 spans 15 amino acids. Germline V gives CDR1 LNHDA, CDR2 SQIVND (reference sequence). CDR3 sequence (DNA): TGTGCCAGTAGTATAGGGGTACAGGGAGAAGATACGCAGTATTTT. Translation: CASSIGVQGEDTQYF.

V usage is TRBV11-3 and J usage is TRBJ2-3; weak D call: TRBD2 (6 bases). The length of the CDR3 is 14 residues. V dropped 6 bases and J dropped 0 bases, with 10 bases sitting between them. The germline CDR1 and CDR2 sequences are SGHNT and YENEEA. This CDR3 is CASRGGPSTDTQYF. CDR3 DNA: TGTGCCAGCAGAGGAGGGCCGAGCACAGATACGCAGTATTTT.

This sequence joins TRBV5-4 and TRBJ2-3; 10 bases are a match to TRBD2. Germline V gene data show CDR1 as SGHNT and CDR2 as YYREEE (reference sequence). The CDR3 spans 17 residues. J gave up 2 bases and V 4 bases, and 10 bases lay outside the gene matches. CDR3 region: CASSGGGSGGPTDTQYF. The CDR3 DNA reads TGTGCCAGCAGCGGGGGGGGTAGCGGGGGGCCCACAGATACGCAGTATTTT.

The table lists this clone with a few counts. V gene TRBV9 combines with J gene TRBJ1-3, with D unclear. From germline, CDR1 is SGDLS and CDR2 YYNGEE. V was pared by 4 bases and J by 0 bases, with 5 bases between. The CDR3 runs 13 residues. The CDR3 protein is CASSRSSGNTIYF. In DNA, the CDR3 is TGTGCCAGCAGCCGGAGCTCTGGAAACACCATATATTTT.

The CDR3 sequence is CASSVPSGGAINTQYF. CDR3 bases: TGCGCCAGCAGCGTTCCTAGCGGGGGGGCCATTAATACGCAGTATTTT. The rearrangement links TRBV5-1 to TRBJ2-3, with 12 nucleotides matching TRBD2. This CDR3 is 16 amino acids long. The germline gives CDR1 SGHRS, CDR2 YFSETQ. V lost 4 bases and J lost 7; bases outside the gene matches: 10.

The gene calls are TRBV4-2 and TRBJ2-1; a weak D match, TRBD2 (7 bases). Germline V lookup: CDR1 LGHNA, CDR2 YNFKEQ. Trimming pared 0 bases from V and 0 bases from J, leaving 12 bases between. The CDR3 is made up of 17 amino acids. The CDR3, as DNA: TGTGCCAGCAGCCAAGATGGCGGGGGCTTCTCCTACAATGAGCAGTTCTTC. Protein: CASSQDGGGFSYNEQFF.

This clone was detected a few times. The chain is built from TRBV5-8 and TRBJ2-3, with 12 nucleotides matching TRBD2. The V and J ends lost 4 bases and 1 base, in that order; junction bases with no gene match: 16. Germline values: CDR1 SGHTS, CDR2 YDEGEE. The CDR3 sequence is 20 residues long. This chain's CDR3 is CASSPPLGLAGGRGTDTQYF. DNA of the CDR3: TGTGCCAGCAGCCCCCCCCTCGGGCTAGCGGGGGGGCGAGGCACAGATACGCAGTATTTT.

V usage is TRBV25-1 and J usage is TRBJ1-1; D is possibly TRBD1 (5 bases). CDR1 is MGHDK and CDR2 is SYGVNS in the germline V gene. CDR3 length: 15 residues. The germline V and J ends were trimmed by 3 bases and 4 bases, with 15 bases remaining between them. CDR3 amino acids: CASSERIGGSTEAFF. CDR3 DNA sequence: TGTGCCAGCAGTGAGCGTATCGGGGGATCCACTGAAGCTTTCTTT.

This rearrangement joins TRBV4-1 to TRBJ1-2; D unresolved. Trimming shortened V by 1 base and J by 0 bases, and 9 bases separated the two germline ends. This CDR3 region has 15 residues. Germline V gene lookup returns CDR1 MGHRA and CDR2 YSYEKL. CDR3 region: CASSQGPSSNYGYTF. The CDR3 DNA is TGCGCCAGCAGCCAAGGTCCCAGTTCTAACTATGGCTACACCTTC.

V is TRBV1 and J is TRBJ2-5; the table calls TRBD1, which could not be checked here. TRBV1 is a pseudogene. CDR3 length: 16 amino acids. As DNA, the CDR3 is TGCACCAGCAGCCAAAGCCCGGACACCTATCAGGGGACCCAGTACTTC. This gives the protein CTSSQSPDTYQGTQYF.

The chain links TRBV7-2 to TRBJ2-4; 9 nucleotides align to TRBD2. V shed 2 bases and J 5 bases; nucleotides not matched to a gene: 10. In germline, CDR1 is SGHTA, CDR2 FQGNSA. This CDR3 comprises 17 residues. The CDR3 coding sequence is TGTGCCAGCAGCTTAAGTGTTATGCGGGGGGGCCAAAACATTCAGTACTTC. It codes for CASSLSVMRGGQNIQYF.

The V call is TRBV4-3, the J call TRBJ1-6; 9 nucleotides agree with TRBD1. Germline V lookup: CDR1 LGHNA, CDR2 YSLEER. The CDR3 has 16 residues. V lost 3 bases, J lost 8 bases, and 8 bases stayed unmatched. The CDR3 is CASSQPGGTGHSPLHF. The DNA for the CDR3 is TGCGCCAGCAGCCAGCCAGGGGGGACAGGGCATTCACCCCTCCACTTT.

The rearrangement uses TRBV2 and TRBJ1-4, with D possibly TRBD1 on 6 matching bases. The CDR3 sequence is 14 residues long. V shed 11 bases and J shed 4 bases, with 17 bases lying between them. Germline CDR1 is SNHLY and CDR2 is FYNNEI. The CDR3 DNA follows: TGTGCCGGGAGTGGGGGCTTGAGTAATGAAAAACTGTTTTTT. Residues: CAGSGGLSNEKLFF.

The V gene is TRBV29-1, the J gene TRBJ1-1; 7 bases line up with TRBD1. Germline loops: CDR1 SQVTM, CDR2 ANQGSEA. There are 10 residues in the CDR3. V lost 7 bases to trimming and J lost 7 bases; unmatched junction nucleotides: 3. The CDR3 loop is CSAGQFEAFF. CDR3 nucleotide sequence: TGCAGCGCGGGACAGTTTGAAGCTTTCTTT.

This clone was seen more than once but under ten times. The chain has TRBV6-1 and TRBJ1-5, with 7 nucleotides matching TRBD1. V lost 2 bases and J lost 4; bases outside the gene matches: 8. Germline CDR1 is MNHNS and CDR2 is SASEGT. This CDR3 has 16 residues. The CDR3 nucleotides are TGTGCCAGCAGTGAATTTGACAGGGCGACTAATCAGCCCCAGCATTTT. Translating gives CASSEFDRATNQPQHF.

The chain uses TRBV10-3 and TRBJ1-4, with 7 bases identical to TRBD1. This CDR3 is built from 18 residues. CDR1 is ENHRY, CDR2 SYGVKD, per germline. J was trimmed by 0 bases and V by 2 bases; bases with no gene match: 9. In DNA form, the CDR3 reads TGTGCCATCAGTGAGGGGACAGCCCTTGTTGCAACTAATGAAAAACTGTTTTTT. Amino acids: CAISEGTALVATNEKLFF.

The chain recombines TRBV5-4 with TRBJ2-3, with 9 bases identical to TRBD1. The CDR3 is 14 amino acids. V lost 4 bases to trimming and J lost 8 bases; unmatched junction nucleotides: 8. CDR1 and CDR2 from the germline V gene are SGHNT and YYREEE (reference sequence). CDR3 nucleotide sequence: TGTGCCAGCAGCCCGGGACAGGGAATGGGTACGCAGTATTTT. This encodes CASSPGQGMGTQYF.

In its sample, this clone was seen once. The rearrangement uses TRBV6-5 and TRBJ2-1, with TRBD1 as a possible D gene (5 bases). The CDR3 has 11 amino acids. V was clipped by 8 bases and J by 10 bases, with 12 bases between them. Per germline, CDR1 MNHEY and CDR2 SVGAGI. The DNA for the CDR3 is TGTGCCAGCCGAACCTCAGGGGAGCAGTTCTTC. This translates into CASRTSGEQFF.

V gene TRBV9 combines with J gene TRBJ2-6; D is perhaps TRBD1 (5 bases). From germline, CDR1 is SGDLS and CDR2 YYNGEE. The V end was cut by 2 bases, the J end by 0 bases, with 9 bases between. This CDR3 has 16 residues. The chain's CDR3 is CASSVTGFSGANVLTF. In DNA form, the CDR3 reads TGTGCCAGCAGCGTCACAGGTTTCTCTGGGGCCAACGTCCTGACTTTC. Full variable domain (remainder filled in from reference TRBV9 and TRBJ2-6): DSGVTQTPKHLITATGQRVTLRCSPRSGDLSVYWYQQSLDQGLQFLIQYYNGEERAKGNILERFSAQQFPDLHSELNLSSLELGDSALYFCASSVTGFSGANVLTFGAGSRLTVL.